This passage covers 8 T cell receptor beta chains from one sample sequenced in a study of T cells after yellow fever vaccination. TCRdb analysed the 5' RACE reads with MiXCR anew, one entry per CDR3 protein. This sample has hundreds of thousands of distinct CDR3 sequences, with roughly a sixth found just once. This sample comprised PBMCs, obtained before the yellow fever booster vaccination. The origin of the receptors is a man aged 18 to 29 who received the YFV17D yellow fever vaccine.

This chain uses TRBV15 with TRBJ1-5; D gene uncertain. This CDR3 is 14 amino acids long. Germline V gene sequence: CDR1 LNHNV, CDR2 YYDKDF (reference sequence). V lost 1 base and J lost 1, with 5 bases in between. CDR3 sequence: CATSRVGSNQPQHF. CDR3 DNA sequence: TGTGCCACCAGCAGAGTAGGAAGCAATCAGCCCCAGCATTTT.

This clonotype came up many times. The chain links TRBV2 to TRBJ1-5; D is possibly TRBD1 (5 bases). The CDR3 is made up of 12 amino acids. Germline V lookup: CDR1 SNHLY, CDR2 FYNNEI. Trimming removed 8 bases at V and 7 bases at J, with 12 bases between. The CDR3: CASSRVTQPQHF. CDR3 in DNA: TGTGCCAGCTCCAGGGTAACCCAGCCCCAGCATTTT.

This clonotype was counted between two and nine times. The chain joins TRBV18 to TRBJ2-3; perhaps TRBD2 as D (6 bases). CDR1 is KGHSH and CDR2 is LQKENI in the germline V gene. Trimming took 6 bases from V and 0 from J, leaving 16 bases between them. This CDR3 is 16 amino acids long. The CDR3 DNA follows: TGTGCCAGCTCGCGAGCCGGGACTCGGAGCACAGATACGCAGTATTTT. Amino acids: CASSRAGTRSTDTQYF.

The CDR3 protein is CASSSRQGATGELFF. The CDR3 DNA reads as TGTGCCAGCAGCTCGAGACAGGGTGCCACCGGGGAGCTGTTTTTT. The rearrangement uses TRBV7-2 and TRBJ2-2, with 7 bases aligning to TRBD1. The CDR3 covers 15 residues. Germline trimming cut 4 bases from V and 4 bases from J; bases unmatched to any gene: 6. The V gene's germline CDR1 is SGHTA and CDR2 FQGNSA.

This clonotype was counted between two and nine times. The rearrangement joins TRBV27 to TRBJ2-7; D uncertain. Germline CDR1 reads MNHEY; CDR2 reads SMNVEV (reference sequence). V gave up 6 bases and J gave up 4 bases, with 7 bases separating them. The CDR3 runs 11 residues. CDR3 loop: CASRQGYEQYV. The DNA of the CDR3 is TGTGCCAGCAGGCAAGGTTACGAGCAGTACGTC.

This chain connects TRBV4-2 to TRBJ1-2; D is perhaps TRBD1 (6 bases). The CDR3 covers 13 residues. Germline-derived CDR1 and CDR2 are LGHNA and YNFKEQ. V was cut by 3 bases and J by 4 bases, with 9 bases left in between. CDR3 residues: CASSHGQRYGYTF. CDR3 sequence (DNA): TGTGCCAGCAGCCACGGACAGCGCTATGGCTACACCTTC.

This clonotype was counted a few times. The chain links TRBV7-2 to TRBJ2-3, with D uncertain. V was shortened by 3 bases and J by 2 bases, with 6 bases between the two germline ends. The CDR3 covers 13 residues. Germline values: CDR1 SGHTA, CDR2 FQGNSA. The CDR3 region has the DNA TGTGCCAGCAGCTTTGGCGACACAGATACGCAGTATTTT. Encoded protein: CASSFGDTDTQYF. The full variable domain, with the rest looked up from reference TRBV7-2 and TRBJ2-3, is GAGVSQSPSNKVTEKGKDVELRCDPISGHTALYWYRQSLGQGLEFLIYFQGNSAPDKSGLPSDRFSAERTGGSVSTLTIQRTQQEDSAVYLCASSFGDTDTQYFGPGTRLTVL.

This clonotype was detected only a few times. CDR3 sequence: CASTRFGEGKNIQYF. The CDR3 DNA is TGTGCCAGTACTCGCTTCGGGGAGGGCAAAAACATTCAGTACTTC. V gene TRBV6-6 combines with J gene TRBJ2-4; 7 nucleotides agree with TRBD2. There are 15 residues in the CDR3. From germline, CDR1 is MNHNY and CDR2 SVGAGI (reference sequence). V trimming: 9 bases; J trimming: 3 bases; junction bases outside the gene matches: 11.